These 27 T cell receptor beta chains were all obtained from the same sample, sequenced in a study of blood T cells in healthy people across ages. For the second PCR, which ran for roughly 7 to 11 cycles, a sample-barcoded 5' primer and a J-beta primer mix were used. A single record per CDR3 protein comes from TCRdb applying MiXCR to the 5' RACE reads. Of about a million distinct CDR3 sequences in the sample, 45% to 60% were seen once. The source material was blood. All receptors derive from a woman aged 55-75 years in good health.

V gene TRBV11-1 combines with J gene TRBJ2-1; D remains unclear. Germline V gene lookup returns CDR1 SGHAT and CDR2 FQDESV (reference sequence). The CDR3 loop spans 17 amino acids. Deletions cut 2 bases from V and 0 bases from J, with 14 bases between. The CDR3 DNA sequence: TGTGCCAGCAGCTTAAGATCAGGCCGAAGCTCCTACAATGAGCAGTTCTTC. It is translated as CASSLRSGRSSYNEQFF.

The chain combines TRBV28 with TRBJ1-6, with D uncertain. V dropped 2 bases and J dropped 4 bases, with 3 bases sitting between them. Germline V lookup: CDR1 MDHEN, CDR2 SYDVKM. This CDR3 is built from 13 residues. In DNA, the CDR3 is TGTGCCAGCAGTTTACCGTATAATTCACCCCTCCACTTT. Its translation: CASSLPYNSPLHF.

The genes are TRBV20-1 and TRBJ2-1; TRBD2 matches 13 bases. This CDR3 is built from 14 residues. V lost 6 bases and J lost 10; bases outside the gene matches: 9. The germline V gene has CDR1 DFQATT and CDR2 SNEGSKA (reference sequence). CDR3 residues: CSASGLAGVGEQFF. In nucleotides, the CDR3 is TGCAGTGCCTCCGGACTAGCGGGAGTGGGAGAGCAGTTCTTC.

This chain links TRBV19 with TRBJ2-5; no firm D call. Trimming left V 3 bases short and J 2 bases short, with 7 bases between. Germline CDR1 is LNHDA and CDR2 is SQIVND (reference sequence). The CDR3 totals 13 residues. The CDR3 DNA is TGTGCCAGTAGTATCGACAAACAAGAGACCCAGTACTTC. Its translation is CASSIDKQETQYF.

This clonotype was counted between two and nine times. The rearrangement uses TRBV4-3 and TRBJ2-2; D is perhaps TRBD1 (5 bases). Germline V gives CDR1 LGHNA, CDR2 YSLEER. The V gene lost 1 base and the J gene lost 5 bases, with 17 bases spanning the gap. The CDR3 covers 17 residues. Here the CDR3 reads CASSQVPQGDVTGELFF. CDR3 sequence (DNA): TGCGCCAGCAGCCAAGTTCCCCAGGGCGACGTGACCGGGGAGCTGTTTTTT.

This sequence joins TRBV10-3 and TRBJ2-1; D gene uncertain. Trimming pared 1 base from V and 4 bases from J, leaving 5 bases between. Germline CDR1 reads ENHRY; CDR2 reads SYGVKD. CDR3 length: 13 amino acids. Written as DNA, the CDR3 is TGTGCCATCAGTGAGTGGCAGTACAATGAGCAGTTCTTC. It codes for CAISEWQYNEQFF.

The chain recombines TRBV20-1 with TRBJ2-1, with 7 positions matching TRBD2. CDR1 and CDR2 (germline): DFQATT, SNEGSKA (reference sequence). After removal of 4 bases from V and 0 bases from J, the junction contained 3 bases not matched to a gene. The CDR3 length is 14 residues. The CDR3, as DNA: TGCAGTGCTATCGGGGACTACTCCTACAATGAGCAGTTCTTC. Protein sequence: CSAIGDYSYNEQFF.

J is TRBJ1-5 and V is TRBV28, with D tentatively TRBD1 (5 bases). Germline V gives CDR1 MDHEN, CDR2 SYDVKM. The germline V and J ends were trimmed by 6 bases and 4 bases, with 10 bases remaining between them. CDR3 length equals 13 residues. The CDR3: CASSFRANQPQHF. The CDR3 nucleotides read TGTGCCAGCAGCTTCAGGGCTAATCAGCCCCAGCATTTT.

This clonotype appeared a few times. The chain uses TRBV6-5 and TRBJ2-7; 10 bases are a match to TRBD1. The J call may be mistaken, given a closer DNA end match to TRBJ2-5. The germline CDR1 and CDR2 sequences are MNHEY and SVGAGI. This CDR3 has 15 residues. CDR3 DNA: TGTGCCAGCAGCTCCGATCCGGGACAGGGGACGACCCAGTACTTC. This encodes CASSSDPGQGTTQYF.

The rearrangement uses TRBV20-1 and TRBJ1-1; 7 nucleotides match TRBD1. Germline V CDR1 and CDR2: DFQATT, SNEGSKA (reference sequence). Trimming at V came to 3 bases and at J to 4 bases, leaving 8 bases not matched to a gene. This CDR3 region has 14 residues. CDR3 protein: CSASDAGGSTEAFF. CDR3 sequence (DNA): TGCAGTGCTAGCGACGCAGGGGGTAGCACTGAAGCTTTCTTT.

The chain recombines TRBV3-1 with TRBJ1-5, with 8 bases aligning to TRBD1. J lost 7 bases, V lost 0 bases, and 5 bases had no gene match. There are 15 residues in the CDR3. Germline values: CDR1 LGHDT, CDR2 YNNKEL (reference sequence). In DNA form, the CDR3 reads TGTGCCAGCAGCCAAGACGGACAGGGTTGGCAGCCCCAGCATTTT. Its translation: CASSQDGQGWQPQHF.

This clonotype was observed a few times. The chain carries TRBV10-3 and TRBJ2-4, with a possible D match to TRBD2 (5 bases). Near its end, the DNA agrees better with TRBJ2-7, so the J call may be wrong. There are 13 residues in the CDR3. The V gene's germline CDR1 is ENHRY and CDR2 SYGVKD. Written as DNA, the CDR3 is TGTGCCATCAGAAGGGAGTTCAGTGGCGAGCAGTACTTC. Its translation is CAIRREFSGEQYF.

This clonotype was observed a handful of times. V and J are TRBV20-1 and TRBJ2-5; D is unresolved. The end of the DNA aligns better with TRBJ2-7, so the J call may be wrong. The CDR3 has 12 residues. Per germline, CDR1 DFQATT and CDR2 SNEGSKA (reference sequence). The CDR3 sequence is CSAFSASYEQYF. Written as DNA, the CDR3 is TGCAGTGCTTTCTCAGCCTCCTACGAGCAGTACTTC.

This chain uses TRBV2 with TRBJ2-7; D not certain. The J call may be faulty, since TRBJ2-5 better matches the DNA end. The germline gives CDR1 SNHLY, CDR2 FYNNEI. The CDR3 consists of 11 residues. CDR3: CASSAYATQYF. CDR3 sequence (DNA): TGTGCCAGCAGTGCTTATGCGACCCAGTACTTC.

The rearrangement links TRBV25-1 to TRBJ2-3; D may correspond to TRBD1 or TRBD2 (5 bases each). This CDR3 is 14 amino acids long. The V end was cut by 2 bases, the J end by 4 bases, with 10 bases between. Germline V lookup: CDR1 MGHDK, CDR2 SYGVNS. DNA of the CDR3: TGTGCCAGCAGTGAACGGGACGTCGCAGATACGCAGTATTTT. It is translated as CASSERDVADTQYF.

The rearrangement uses TRBV5-6 and TRBJ1-1, with D possibly being TRBD1 (6 bases). V lost 4 bases, J lost 2 bases, and 12 bases lay in between. The germline V gene has CDR1 SGHDT and CDR2 YYEEEE. The CDR3 sequence is 14 residues long. This CDR3 is CASSPRTANTEAFF. CDR3 bases: TGTGCCAGCAGCCCCCGGACAGCAAACACTGAAGCTTTCTTT.

As concerns this clonotype: Compared with germline, one end of the junction differs, possibly owing to a read error. The chain links TRBV6-2 or TRBV6-3 to TRBJ2-7; TRBD2 aligns across 9 bases. The DNA matches TRBJ2-5 better at its end, which makes the J call doubtful. This CDR3 comprises 15 residues. The germline gives CDR1 MNHEY, CDR2 SVGEGT. CDR3 sequence: CASSDSGTSRETQYF. DNA for the CDR3: TGTGCCAGCAGTGACTCCGGGACTAGCAGAGAGACCCAGTACTTC.

Regarding this clonotype: The junction does not match germline at one end; this may be a read error. CDR3 sequence reads: CASSQDTGLEGTDAQYF. For the CDR3, the DNA is TGTGCCAGCAGCCAAGACACAGGACTAGAGGGCACAGATGCGCAGTATTTT. The genes are TRBV4-2 and TRBJ2-3, with 7 bases lining up with TRBD2. Germline assignment: CDR1 LGHNA and CDR2 YNFKEQ. CDR3 length: 17 residues.

This clonotype appeared a few times. The chain is built from TRBV7-6 and TRBJ2-6; 7 nucleotides line up with TRBD1. The germline CDR1 and CDR2 sequences are SGHVS and FNYEAQ. The CDR3 is 19 amino acids. J was trimmed by 5 bases and V by 1 base; bases with no gene match: 14. This CDR3 reads CASSLVLADRASRANVLTF. In nucleotides, the CDR3 is TGTGCCAGCAGCTTAGTCCTGGCCGACAGGGCTTCCAGGGCCAACGTCCTGACTTTC.

This sequence joins TRBV24-1 and TRBJ2-3; D remains ambiguous. The CDR3 covers 13 residues. Per the germline V gene, CDR1 is KGHDR and CDR2 is SFDVKD. V lost 4 bases and J 6 bases, leaving 10 bases between the germline ends. In DNA, the CDR3 is TGTGCCACCAGTGAAGGTAGAATGGATACGCAGTATTTT. Translation: CATSEGRMDTQYF.

With regard to this clonotype: A clone one base away is much larger, so this may be a read error. The chain carries TRBV5-1 and TRBJ2-1; D may be TRBD1 (6 bases). The V gene's germline CDR1 is SGHRS and CDR2 YFSETQ. This CDR3 is 14 amino acids long. V lost 2 bases and J lost 9, with 15 bases in between. This CDR3 reads CASSFATGPFEQFF. As DNA, the CDR3 is TGCGCCAGCAGCTTCGCAACAGGGCCGTTTGAGCAGTTCTTC.

The chain carries TRBV7-2 and TRBJ1-6; no reliable D call. The CDR3 covers 12 residues. V dropped 5 bases and J dropped 4 bases, with 3 bases sitting between them. Germline V gene sequence: CDR1 SGHTA, CDR2 FQGNSA. Written as DNA, the CDR3 is TGTGCCAGCAGCAGATATAATTCACCCCTCCACTTT. As protein: CASSRYNSPLHF.

DNA for the CDR3: TGTGCCAGCAGTTGGTCCCGCAGGGCAGGCACAGATACGCAGTATTTT. Its translation is CASSWSRRAGTDTQYF. The rearrangement links TRBV6-5 to TRBJ2-3; tentative D call: TRBD1 (5 bases). Looked up from germline, CDR1 is MNHEY and CDR2 is SVGAGI. This CDR3 contains 16 residues. V was clipped by 4 bases and J by 1 base, with 15 bases between them.

V usage is TRBV20-1 and J usage is TRBJ2-7; TRBD1 is a possible D gene (5 bases). In germline, CDR1 is DFQATT, CDR2 SNEGSKA (reference sequence). The CDR3 is 12 residues long. CDR3 in DNA: TGCAGCCAAATAGGGGATTCCTACGAGCAGTACTTC. Amino acids: CSQIGDSYEQYF.

This chain connects TRBV20-1 to TRBJ2-7, with a possible D match to TRBD1 (5 bases). Between the trimmed V and J ends, which lost 5 bases and 3 bases, there was a span of 14 bases. The CDR3 is 13 residues long. The germline V gene encodes CDR1 DFQATT and CDR2 SNEGSKA (reference sequence). The CDR3 protein is CSARTPPIYEQYF. CDR3 in DNA: TGCAGTGCTCGGACACCACCAATCTACGAGCAGTACTTC.

The V call is TRBV2, the J call TRBJ2-3; D is possibly TRBD1 or TRBD2 (5 bases each). CDR1 SNHLY and CDR2 FYNNEI come from the germline V gene. CDR3 length: 15 amino acids. V gave up 6 bases and J gave up 0 bases, with 13 bases separating them. For the CDR3, the DNA is TGTGCCAGCAGGGGGCTGGGAGTTAGCACAGATACGCAGTATTTT. It is translated as CASRGLGVSTDTQYF. Complete variable domain (other parts from reference TRBV2 and TRBJ2-3): EPEVTQTPSHQVTQMGQEVILRCVPISNHLYFYWYRQILGQKVEFLVSFYNNEISEKSEIFDDQFSVERPDGSNFTLKIRSTKLEDSAMYFCASRGLGVSTDTQYFGPGTRLTVL.

This clonotype was picked up one time. The rearrangement links TRBV20-1 to TRBJ2-7; possible D gene TRBD2, 6 bases. V dropped 0 bases and J dropped 4 bases, with 13 bases sitting between them. The CDR3 runs to 14 residues. The germline gives CDR1 DFQATT, CDR2 SNEGSKA (reference sequence). CDR3 protein: CSARDRDFLYEQYF. In DNA form, the CDR3 reads TGCAGTGCTAGAGATAGGGACTTCTTATACGAGCAGTACTTC.